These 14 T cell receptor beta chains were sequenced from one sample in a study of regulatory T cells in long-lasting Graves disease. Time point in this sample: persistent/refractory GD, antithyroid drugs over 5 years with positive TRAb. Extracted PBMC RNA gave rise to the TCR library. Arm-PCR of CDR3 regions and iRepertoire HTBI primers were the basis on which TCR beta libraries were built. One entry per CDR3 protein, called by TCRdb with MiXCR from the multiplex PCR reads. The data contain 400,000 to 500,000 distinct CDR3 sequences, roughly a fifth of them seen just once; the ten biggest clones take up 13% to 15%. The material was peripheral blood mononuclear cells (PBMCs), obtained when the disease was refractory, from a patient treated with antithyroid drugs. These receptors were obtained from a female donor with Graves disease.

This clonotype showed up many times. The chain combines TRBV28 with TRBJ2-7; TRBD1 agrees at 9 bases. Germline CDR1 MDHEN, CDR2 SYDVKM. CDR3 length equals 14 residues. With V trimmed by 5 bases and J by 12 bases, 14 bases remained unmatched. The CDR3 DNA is TGTGCCAGCAGTGCCTCCGGGACAGGGAACGAGGGGTACTTC. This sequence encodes CASSASGTGNEGYF.

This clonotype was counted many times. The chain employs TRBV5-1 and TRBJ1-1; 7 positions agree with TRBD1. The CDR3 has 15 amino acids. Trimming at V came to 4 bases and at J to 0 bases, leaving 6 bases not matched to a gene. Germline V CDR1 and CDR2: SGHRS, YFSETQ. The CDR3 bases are TGCGCCAGCAGCCTACAGGGGTGGCTGAACACTGAAGCTTTCTTT. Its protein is CASSLQGWLNTEAFF.

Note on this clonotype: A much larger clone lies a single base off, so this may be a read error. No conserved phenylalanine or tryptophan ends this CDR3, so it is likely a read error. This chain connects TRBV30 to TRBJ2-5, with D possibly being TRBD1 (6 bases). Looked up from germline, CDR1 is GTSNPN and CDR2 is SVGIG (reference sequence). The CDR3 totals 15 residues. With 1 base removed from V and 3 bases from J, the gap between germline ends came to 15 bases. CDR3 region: CAWSGNRAPKETQYS. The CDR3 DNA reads TGTGCCTGGAGTGGAAACAGGGCACCAAAAGAGACCCAGTACTCC.

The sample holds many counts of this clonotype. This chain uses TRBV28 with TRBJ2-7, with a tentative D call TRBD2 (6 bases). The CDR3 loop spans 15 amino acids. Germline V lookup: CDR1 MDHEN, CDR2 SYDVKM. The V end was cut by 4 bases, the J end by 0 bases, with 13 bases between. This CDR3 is CASSYHDGSSYEQYF. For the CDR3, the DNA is TGTGCCAGCAGTTACCATGACGGGAGCTCCTACGAGCAGTACTTC.

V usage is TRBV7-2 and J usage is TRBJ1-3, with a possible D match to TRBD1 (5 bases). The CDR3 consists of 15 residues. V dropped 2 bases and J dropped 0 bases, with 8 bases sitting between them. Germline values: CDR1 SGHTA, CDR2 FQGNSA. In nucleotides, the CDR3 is TGTGCCAGCAGCTTAAGGGGCACCTCTGGAAACACCATATATTTT. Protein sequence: CASSLRGTSGNTIYF.

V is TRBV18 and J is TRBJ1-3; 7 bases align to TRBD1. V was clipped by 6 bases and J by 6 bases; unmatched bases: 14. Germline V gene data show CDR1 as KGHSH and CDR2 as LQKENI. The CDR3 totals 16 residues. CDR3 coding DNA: TGTGCCAGCTCCCGAAAGGAGGGACAGCTTGAAAACACCATATATTTT. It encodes CASSRKEGQLENTIYF. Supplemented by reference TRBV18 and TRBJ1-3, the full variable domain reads NAGVMQNPRHLVRRRGQEARLRCSPMKGHSHVYWYRQLPEEGLKFMVYLQKENIIDESGMPKERFSAEFPKEGPSILRIQQVVRGDSAAYFCASSRKEGQLENTIYFGEGSWLTVV.

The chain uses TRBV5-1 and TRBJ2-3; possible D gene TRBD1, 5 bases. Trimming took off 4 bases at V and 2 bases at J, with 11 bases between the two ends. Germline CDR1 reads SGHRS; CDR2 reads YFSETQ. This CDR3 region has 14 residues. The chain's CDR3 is CASSPGLATDTQYF. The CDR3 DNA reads TGCGCCAGCAGCCCAGGGTTGGCCACAGATACGCAGTATTTT.

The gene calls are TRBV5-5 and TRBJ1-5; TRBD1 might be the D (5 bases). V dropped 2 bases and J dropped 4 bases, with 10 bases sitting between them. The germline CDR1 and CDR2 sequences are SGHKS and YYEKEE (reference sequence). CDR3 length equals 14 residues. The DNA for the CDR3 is TGTGCCAGCAGCTTTGGCAGGGAGAATCAGCCCCAGCATTTT. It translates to CASSFGRENQPQHF.

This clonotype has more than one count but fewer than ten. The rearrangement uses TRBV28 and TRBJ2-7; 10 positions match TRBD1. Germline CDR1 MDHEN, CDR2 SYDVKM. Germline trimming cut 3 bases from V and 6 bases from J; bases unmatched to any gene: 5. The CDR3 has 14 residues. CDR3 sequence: CASSLTGGEIEQYF. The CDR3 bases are TGTGCCAGCAGTTTGACAGGGGGCGAAATCGAGCAGTACTTC.

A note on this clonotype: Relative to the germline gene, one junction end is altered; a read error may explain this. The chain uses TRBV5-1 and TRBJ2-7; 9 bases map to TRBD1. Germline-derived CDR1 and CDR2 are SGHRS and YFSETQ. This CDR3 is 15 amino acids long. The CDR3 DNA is TGCGCCAGCAGCTTGGAGGGACAGGGACTCCACGAGCGGTACTTC. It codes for CASSLEGQGLHERYF.

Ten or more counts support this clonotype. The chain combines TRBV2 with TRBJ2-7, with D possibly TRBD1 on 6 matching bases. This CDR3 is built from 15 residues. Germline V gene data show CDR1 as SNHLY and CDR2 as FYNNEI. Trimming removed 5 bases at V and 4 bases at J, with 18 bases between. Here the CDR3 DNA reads TGTGCCAGCAGTCCCCGGGACACCAGGTTTTACGAGCAGTACTTC. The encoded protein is CASSPRDTRFYEQYF. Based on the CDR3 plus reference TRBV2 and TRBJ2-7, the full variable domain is EPEVTQTPSHQVTQMGQEVILRCVPISNHLYFYWYRQILGQKVEFLVSFYNNEISEKSEIFDDQFSVERPDGSNFTLKIRSTKLEDSAMYFCASSPRDTRFYEQYFGPGTRLTVT.

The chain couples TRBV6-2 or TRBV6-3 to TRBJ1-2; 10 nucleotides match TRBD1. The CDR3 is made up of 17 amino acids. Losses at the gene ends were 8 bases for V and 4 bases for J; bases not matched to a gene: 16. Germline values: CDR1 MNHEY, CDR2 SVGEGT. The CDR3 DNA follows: TGTGCCAGCGTCCCGGGGACAGGGGTGAATCTCGGCTATGGCTACACCTTC. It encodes CASVPGTGVNLGYGYTF.

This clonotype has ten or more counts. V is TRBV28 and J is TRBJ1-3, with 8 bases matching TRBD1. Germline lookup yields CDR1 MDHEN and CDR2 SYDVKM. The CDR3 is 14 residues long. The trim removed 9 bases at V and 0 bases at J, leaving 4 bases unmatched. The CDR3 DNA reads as TGTGCCAGTAACGGACAGGGCTCTGGAAACACCATATATTTT. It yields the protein CASNGQGSGNTIYF.

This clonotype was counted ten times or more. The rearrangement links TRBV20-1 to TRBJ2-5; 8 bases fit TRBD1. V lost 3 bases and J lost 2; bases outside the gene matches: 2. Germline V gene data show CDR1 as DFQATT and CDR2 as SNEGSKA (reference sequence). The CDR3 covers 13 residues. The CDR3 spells CSASGTGQETQYF. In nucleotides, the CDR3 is TGCAGTGCTAGCGGGACAGGACAAGAGACCCAGTACTTC.